A selection of T cell receptor beta chains follows, all from one sample in a study of cytomegalovirus exposure and HLA in healthy donors. Assay: immunoSEQ multiplex PCR; the TCRdb copy retains only in-frame clones and omits some. The sample yields around 260,000 clones, roughly 91% seen once. What was sequenced was PBMCs. All receptors derive from a woman aged 25 to 39 in good health and CMV-seronegative. CDR3s include the opening cysteine and the closing phenylalanine or tryptophan. D genes are given only for firm matches. The size entry is marked missing in some rows and otherwise reads once, few, many or a size class.

d_gene,v_gene,len,abundance,j_gene,CDR3aa,CDR3nt
TRBD2,TRBV28,15,-,TRBJ2-7,CASSTRTSGKDEQYF,TGTGCCAGCAGTACCCGGACTAGCGGGAAGGACGAGCAGTACTTC
TRBD2,TRBV7-3,15,-,TRBJ2-1,CASSLTGGPKNEQFF,TGTGCCAGCAGCTTAACGGGAGGGCCGAAAAATGAGCAGTTCTTC
-,TRBV6-5,11,-,TRBJ2-5,CASSTAETQYF,TGTGCCAGCAGTACCGCAGAGACCCAGTACTTC
TRBD2,TRBV19,12,once,TRBJ2-1,CASSKAGGYEFF,TGTGCCAGTAGTAAAGCGGGGGGCTATGAGTTCTTC
-,TRBV6-6,16,-,TRBJ1-4,CASSRWTVATNEKLFF,TGTGCCAGCAGTCGATGGACGGTTGCAACTAATGAAAAACTGTTTTTT
TRBD2,TRBV11-3,15,-,TRBJ2-7,CASSLAAGGSYEQYF,TGTGCCAGCAGCTTAGCCGCGGGGGGAAGCTACGAGCAGTACTTC
TRBD1,TRBV28,14,once,TRBJ2-5,CASSQGTGTETQYF,TGTGCCAGCAGCCAAGGGACAGGGACGGAGACCCAGTACTTC
TRBD1,TRBV10-1,21,-,TRBJ2-4,CASSPNFSGTGDFLAKNIQYF,TGCGCCAGCAGTCCGAACTTCTCCGGGACAGGGGACTTCTTAGCCAAAAACATTCAGTACTTC
TRBD1,TRBV6-5,15,-,TRBJ1-1,CASSATGAPSPEAFF,TGTGCCAGCAGTGCGACAGGGGCTCCCTCCCCTGAAGCTTTCTTT
TRBD1,TRBV19,13,-,TRBJ1-2,CASSTGTGHGYTF,TGTGCCAGTAGTACCGGGACAGGGCATGGCTACACCTTC
-,TRBV2,16,-,TRBJ2-7,CASSLLAGSSSYEQYF,TGTGCCAGCAGTCTGTTGGCAGGGTCTAGCTCCTACGAGCAGTACTTC
TRBD2,TRBV27,16,-,TRBJ2-1,CASSLILAGVHNEQFF,TGTGCCAGCAGTTTAATACTAGCGGGAGTTCATAATGAGCAGTTCTTC
TRBD2,TRBV27,13,-,TRBJ2-7,CASSWTSGTEQYF,TGTGCCAGTTCCTGGACTAGCGGGACCGAGCAGTACTTC
-,TRBV27,15,-,TRBJ2-7,CASSTFYRAPYEQYF,TGTGCCAGCAGTACTTTCTACAGGGCCCCCTACGAGCAGTACTTC
TRBD2,TRBV27,18,-,TRBJ2-2,CASSSEVGLAGVVGELFF,TGTGCCAGCAGTTCCGAAGTCGGACTAGCGGGAGTGGTCGGGGAGCTGTTTTTT
TRBD1,TRBV7-9,14,-,TRBJ1-2,CASTGQATDYGYTF,TGTGCCAGCACAGGACAGGCCACAGACTATGGCTACACCTTC
TRBD1,TRBV18,15,-,TRBJ2-1,CASSPPGTGRNEQFF,TGTGCCAGCTCACCACCCGGGACAGGGAGGAATGAGCAGTTCTTC
-,TRBV6-4,14,few,TRBJ1-1,CASSATDTNTEAFF,TGTGCCAGCAGTGCCACAGATACGAACACTGAAGCTTTCTTT
-,TRBV6-6,16,-,TRBJ1-4,CASSHRQSPTNEKLFF,TGTGCCAGCAGTCACCGACAGAGCCCGACTAATGAAAAACTGTTTTTT
TRBD1,TRBV28,14,-,TRBJ2-7,CASRGAGTGYEQYF,TGTGCCAGTCGGGGCGCCGGGACAGGGTACGAGCAGTACTTC
-,TRBV2,12,-,TRBJ2-1,CASGTGSNEQFF,TGTGCCAGCGGAACAGGGAGCAATGAGCAGTTCTTC
-,TRBV28,12,-,TRBJ2-3,CASSAPGDTQYF,TGTGCCAGCAGTGCCCCCGGAGATACGCAGTATTTT
-,TRBV5-6,15,-,TRBJ1-2,CASSLPDLPYYGYTF,TGTGCCAGCAGCTTGCCCGATCTCCCGTACTATGGCTACACCTTC
TRBD1,TRBV7-2,15,-,TRBJ2-1,CASSFPGQHSREQFF,TGTGCCAGCAGCTTCCCGGGACAGCATTCCCGGGAGCAGTTCTTC
-,TRBV4-3,17,-,TRBJ1-4,CASSQDGAVATNEKLFF,TGCGCCAGCAGCCAAGATGGTGCAGTAGCAACTAATGAAAAACTGTTTTTT
-,TRBV7-9,14,-,TRBJ2-5,CASSPTGVGETQYF,TGTGCCAGCAGCCCCACGGGAGTGGGAGAGACCCAGTACTTC